The clone carrying this TCR beta chain was counted once. These data belong to a study of T cell responses to AZD1222 COVID-19 vaccine. TCRdb's copy holds only in-frame clones and misses some; the assay was immunoSEQ multiplex PCR. This sample yields 110,000 to 150,000 clones, of which approximately 90% are seen a single time; approximately 3% belongs to the top ten. Germline trimming cut 0 bases from V and 7 bases from J; bases unmatched to any gene: 4. Germline CDR1 is SGHTA and CDR2 is FQGNSA. This CDR3 contains 16 residues. The clonotype was recovered from an adult who received the AZD1222 COVID-19 vaccine. This sequence joins TRBV7-2 and TRBJ1-4; 11 bases align to TRBD1. The specimen comprised peripheral blood, sampled 28 days after the second AZD1222 dose. This CDR3 reads CASSLAAGTGGEKLFF. For the CDR3, the DNA is TGTGCCAGCAGCTTAGCGGCCGGGACAGGGGGTGAAAAACTGTTTTTT.